Described below is a single T cell receptor beta chain sequence and its context. Its target is not known. Per germline, CDR1 SGHTA and CDR2 FQGNSA. This CDR3 has 15 residues. V lost 4 bases and J lost 4, with 14 bases in between. Using RNA template, CDR3s of TCR alpha and beta were amplified with iRepertoire arm-PCR. TCRdb redid the calling of the multiplex PCR reads with MiXCR, one entry per CDR3 protein. This sample has a few hundred thousand distinct CDR3 sequences, with about 40% found just once. The data are from a study of glioma-infiltrating T cells. Study outcomes and limitations: Above-expected tissue-blood divergence occurred in all gliomas, most in low-grade ones.

The sequence came from a human donor with low-grade glioma or glioblastoma, undergoing nonglioma brain surgery, or in good health (not recorded which). This chain connects TRBV7-2 to TRBJ1-5; D gene uncertain. The sequenced material came from glioma tissue, nonneoplastic brain tissue, or PBMCs (not recorded which). The CDR3 DNA sequence: TGTGCCAGCAGCTCAACACATTGGATAAATCAGCCCCAGCATTTT. It yields the protein CASSSTHWINQPQHF.